These 29 T cell receptor beta chains share one sample of origin, sequenced in a study of post-analysis software for immune sequencing data (dated by TCRdb to between 2015 and 2017). Library preparation was by PCR. For sequencing, an Illumina HiSeq 2500 was employed. Unique molecular identifiers were incorporated into TCR beta cDNA libraries to reduce PCR and sequencing biases. TCRdb redid the processing of the public reads, applying fastp at Q25 and MiXCR, and retained in-frame beta chains. Every distinct CDR3 protein forms one entry, paired with its most common genes and DNA. Recorded for this sample are 750,000 to 950,000 distinct CDR3 sequences; around 42% of them occurred a single time. The top ten clonotypes cover approximately 5% of the sample. Study-wide findings and limitations: Significantly higher frequencies in patients than in controls were found for five or six TRBV segments, including TRBV5-6, TRBV5-1 and TRBV20-1.

These TCRs are of unknown antigen specificity. Material for sequencing was blood. The receptors here all came from a girl aged 10-17 years with multiple sclerosis.

V gene TRBV27 combines with J gene TRBJ2-7; the match to TRBD2 covers 14 bases. This CDR3 has 18 residues. V shed 5 bases and J 4 bases; nucleotides not matched to a gene: 13. The germline CDR1 and CDR2 sequences are MNHEY and SMNVEV (reference sequence). The CDR3 loop is CASSGGPGLAGDSYEQYF. CDR3 nucleotide sequence: TGTGCCAGCAGTGGGGGACCGGGACTAGCGGGAGATAGTTACGAGCAGTACTTC.

The chain recombines TRBV6-5 with TRBJ1-1; 7 positions match TRBD1. The CDR3 covers 13 residues. With V trimmed by 2 bases and J by 6 bases, 3 bases remained unmatched. The germline V gene encodes CDR1 MNHEY and CDR2 SVGAGI. CDR3 in amino acids: CASSYRQGPEAFF. The CDR3 nucleotides read TGTGCCAGCAGTTACCGACAGGGTCCTGAAGCTTTCTTT.

The genes are TRBV27 and TRBJ1-5; D gene ambiguous. This CDR3 has 12 amino acids. Trimming took 5 bases from V and 3 from J, leaving 5 bases between them. Germline assignment: CDR1 MNHEY and CDR2 SMNVEV (reference sequence). As DNA, the CDR3 is TGTGCCAGCAGTATCCCCAATCAGCCCCAGCATTTT. Encoded protein: CASSIPNQPQHF.

This clonotype was observed at least ten times. The rearrangement joins TRBV7-3 to TRBJ1-1; a weak D match, TRBD1 (5 bases). V was pared by 2 bases and J by 1 base, with 5 bases between. CDR1 is SGHTA, CDR2 FQGTGA, per germline. CDR3 length: 13 residues. For the CDR3, the DNA is TGTGCCAGCAGCTTAGGGGCGAACACTGAAGCTTTCTTT. Translation gives CASSLGANTEAFF.

About this clonotype: Being one base from a much bigger clone, this may be a read error. Because the CDR3 is missing its conserved closing phenylalanine or tryptophan, this is likely a read error. The chain is built from TRBV11-1 and TRBJ2-1; 7 bases are shared with TRBD2. Germline trimming cut 7 bases from V and 7 bases from J; bases unmatched to any gene: 16. Per germline, CDR1 SGHAT and CDR2 FQDESV (reference sequence). The CDR3 contains 16 residues. CDR3 protein: CASKPPWAGENNEQFV. The CDR3 region has the DNA TGTGCCAGCAAACCCCCCTGGGCGGGAGAGAATAATGAGCAGTTCGTC.

The V gene is TRBV3-1, the J gene TRBJ2-5; 8 bases map to TRBD1. The CDR3 sequence is 17 residues long. The trim removed 0 bases at V and 4 bases at J, leaving 10 bases unmatched. Germline CDR1 reads LGHDT; CDR2 reads YNNKEL (reference sequence). CDR3 bases: TGTGCCAGCAGCCAAGAGGGGACAGGAGCACTGGGAGAGACCCAGTACTTC. Its translation is CASSQEGTGALGETQYF.

The rearrangement links TRBV12-3 or TRBV12-4 to TRBJ2-5; TRBD2 aligns across 7 bases. The end of the DNA is better explained by TRBJ2-7, so the J call may be wrong. The CDR3 is 15 residues long. The CDR3 protein is CASSFRTRRAYEQYF. In nucleotides, the CDR3 is TGTGCCAGCAGTTTCCGGACTAGGCGGGCCTACGAGCAGTACTTC.

The V and J genes are TRBV20-1 and TRBJ2-5, with 12 bases fitting TRBD2. Germline lookup yields CDR1 DFQATT and CDR2 SNEGSKA (reference sequence). This CDR3 comprises 16 residues. J gave up 3 bases and V 0 bases, and 5 bases lay outside the gene matches. CDR3 protein: CSARDKTSGSKETQYF. The CDR3 DNA sequence: TGCAGTGCTAGAGATAAGACTAGCGGGAGTAAAGAGACCCAGTACTTC.

This clonotype was detected many times. This chain joins TRBV12-3 or TRBV12-4 and TRBJ2-5; D gene ambiguous. CDR3 length: 12 residues. V was clipped by 5 bases and J by 5 bases, with 9 bases between them. The CDR3 nucleotides read TGTGCCAGCAGTCCCGCCGGGGAGACCCAGTACTTC. Its translation: CASSPAGETQYF.

The chain carries TRBV29-1 and TRBJ2-1; D remains ambiguous. The CDR3 runs 15 residues. Germline values: CDR1 SQVTM, CDR2 ANQGSEA. Trimming left V 1 base short and J 2 bases short, with 12 bases between. CDR3 protein: CSVEGTPVTYNEQFF. As DNA, the CDR3 is TGCAGCGTTGAAGGAACGCCTGTCACCTACAATGAGCAGTTCTTC.

The chain combines TRBV19 with TRBJ2-1; unclear D gene. The germline V gene has CDR1 LNHDA and CDR2 SQIVND (reference sequence). V was pared by 7 bases and J by 5 bases, with 15 bases between. The CDR3 is 14 amino acids. CDR3 sequence reads: CASMKGGYDNEQFF. CDR3 bases: TGTGCCAGTATGAAGGGTGGATACGACAATGAGCAGTTCTTC.

As DNA, the CDR3 is TGTGCCAGCAGCTTAGTTTTGGGGGCGGGAGAGACCCAGTACTTC. It encodes CASSLVLGAGETQYF. This chain connects TRBV7-6 to TRBJ2-4; D may be TRBD1 (6 bases). The assigned J gene may be wrong: the sequence end matches TRBJ2-5 better. CDR3 length: 15 amino acids. The germline V gene encodes CDR1 SGHVS and CDR2 FNYEAQ.

This chain joins TRBV20-1 and TRBJ1-5, with 9 bases aligning to TRBD1. The CDR3 contains 14 residues. V dropped 6 bases and J dropped 6; count of bases not matched to a gene: 9. Germline CDR1 is DFQATT and CDR2 is SNEGSKA (reference sequence). CDR3 sequence reads: CSARDRVGSQPQHF. The CDR3 DNA reads as TGCAGTGCGAGGGACAGGGTCGGTAGTCAGCCCCAGCATTTT.

This clonotype was observed a few times. The V call is TRBV10-3, the J call TRBJ2-5, with 7 bases aligning to TRBD1. The J call is in doubt because the DNA end fits TRBJ2-7 better. The CDR3 consists of 14 residues. Per germline, CDR1 ENHRY and CDR2 SYGVKD. DNA of the CDR3: TGTGCCATCAGGCCCGGAACAGGGGCCTACGAGCAGTACTTC. This codes for CAIRPGTGAYEQYF.

Points on this clonotype: The junction departs from the called germline gene at one end, perhaps through a read error. The chain is built from TRBV6-6 and TRBJ2-7, with 9 bases lining up with TRBD1. The CDR3 totals 16 residues. Looked up from germline, CDR1 is MNHNY and CDR2 is SVGAGI (reference sequence). Written as DNA, the CDR3 is TGTGCCAGCAGTCAAGGTTCCGGGACAGGGATCTACGGGCAGTACTTC. It translates to CASSQGSGTGIYGQYF.

This chain connects TRBV6-4 to TRBJ2-1; no reliable D call. In germline, CDR1 is MRHNA, CDR2 SNTAGT. Trimming removed 11 bases at V and 2 bases at J, with 10 bases between. This CDR3 region has 12 residues. Here the CDR3 DNA reads TGTGCCCCCCCCCTTCCCTACAATGAGCAGTTCTTC. This translates into CAPPLPYNEQFF.

This clonotype showed up just a few times. V usage is TRBV4-3 and J usage is TRBJ2-3, with 9 bases aligning to TRBD2. V was pared by 0 bases and J by 2 bases, with 3 bases of the junction left unmatched. CDR1 is LGHNA and CDR2 is YSLEER in the germline V gene. The CDR3 consists of 16 residues. Written as DNA, the CDR3 is TGCGCCAGCAGCCAAGAAGCTAGCGGGAACACAGATACGCAGTATTTT. Its protein product is CASSQEASGNTDTQYF.

The genes are TRBV6-1 and TRBJ2-1, with TRBD2 as a possible D gene (6 bases). Trimming removed 8 bases from V and 7 bases from J, with 15 bases in between. CDR3 length: 13 residues. CDR1 and CDR2 from the germline V gene are MNHNS and SASEGT. CDR3 sequence reads: CASEAGTANEQFF. DNA of the CDR3: TGTGCCAGCGAAGCCGGGACTGCGAATGAGCAGTTCTTC.

The chain joins TRBV27 to TRBJ2-7, with D maybe TRBD2 (5 bases). The V gene's germline CDR1 is MNHEY and CDR2 SMNVEV (reference sequence). Trimming shortened V by 7 bases and J by 6 bases, and 16 bases separated the two germline ends. The CDR3 contains 13 residues. DNA for the CDR3: TGTGCCAGCACCACTGGAGCGGCCGGCGAGCAGTACTTC. Its translation: CASTTGAAGEQYF.

This chain connects TRBV12-3 or TRBV12-4 to TRBJ2-2, with D perhaps TRBD1 (5 bases). Trimming left V 9 bases short and J 4 bases short, with 15 bases between. This CDR3 comprises 14 residues. The CDR3 here is CASSVLQGTGELFF. CDR3 sequence (DNA): TGTGCCAGTAGTGTTCTTCAGGGCACCGGGGAGCTGTTTTTT.

This clonotype was counted only a few times. The rearrangement uses TRBV20-1 and TRBJ2-7; 7 nucleotides agree with TRBD2. J was trimmed by 5 bases and V by 2 bases; bases with no gene match: 15. The germline gives CDR1 DFQATT, CDR2 SNEGSKA (reference sequence). The CDR3 sequence is 16 residues long. The CDR3 region is CSARTQWRELGDEQYF. DNA of the CDR3: TGCAGTGCTAGAACCCAGTGGCGGGAGTTAGGGGACGAGCAGTACTTC.

This chain uses TRBV3-1 with TRBJ1-2; D is undetermined. There are 14 residues in the CDR3. Germline V gene data show CDR1 as LGHDT and CDR2 as YNNKEL (reference sequence). V lost 1 base, J lost 2 bases, and 8 bases lay in between. CDR3: CASSQGHKNYGYTF. CDR3 coding DNA: TGTGCCAGCAGCCAAGGACATAAAAACTATGGCTACACCTTC.

The chain links TRBV10-3 to TRBJ1-4; TRBD1 is a possible D gene (5 bases). Trimming shortened V by 5 bases and J by 5 bases, and 15 bases separated the two germline ends. The CDR3 sequence is 15 residues long. The germline gives CDR1 ENHRY, CDR2 SYGVKD. CDR3 region: CAISNNVGGNEKLFF. The CDR3, as DNA: TGTGCCATCAGTAATAATGTGGGGGGGAATGAAAAACTGTTTTTT.

J is TRBJ2-1 and V is TRBV6-1; possible D gene TRBD2, 5 bases. The V gene's germline CDR1 is MNHNS and CDR2 SASEGT. Trimming stripped 2 bases from V and 4 bases from J, with 12 bases between. CDR3 size: 15 residues. In DNA form, the CDR3 reads TGTGCCAGCAGTGAAAATTGGACTCCTTACAATGAGCAGTTCTTC. This sequence encodes CASSENWTPYNEQFF.

This clonotype has more than one count but fewer than ten. V gene TRBV27 combines with J gene TRBJ2-5; D call uncertain. The CDR3 is made up of 16 amino acids. Trimming left V 5 bases short and J 0 bases short, with 16 bases between. Germline V gene lookup returns CDR1 MNHEY and CDR2 SMNVEV (reference sequence). In nucleotides, the CDR3 is TGTGCCAGCAGTCCAAACGAGGACGGGTACCAAGAGACCCAGTACTTC. It is translated as CASSPNEDGYQETQYF.

The chain recombines TRBV6-1 with TRBJ2-2; TRBD1 is a possible D gene (5 bases). The CDR3 length is 16 residues. The V gene's germline CDR1 is MNHNS and CDR2 SASEGT. Trimming left V 5 bases short and J 2 bases short, with 15 bases between. CDR3 protein: CASSLLRQHNTGELFF. In DNA, the CDR3 is TGTGCCAGCAGTTTGCTTCGACAGCACAACACCGGGGAGCTGTTTTTT.

The DNA for the CDR3 is TGTGCCAGCAGCGCCCGACAGGACTCCTACGAGCAGTACTTC. It is translated as CASSARQDSYEQYF. The chain uses TRBV14 and TRBJ2-7, with D perhaps TRBD1 (6 bases). Germline V gene data show CDR1 as SGHDN and CDR2 as FVKESK. CDR3 length: 14 amino acids. Deletions cut 5 bases from V and 0 bases from J, with 11 bases between.

This clonotype was counted a few times. The V and J genes are TRBV4-3 and TRBJ2-3; unclear D gene. Germline V gene data show CDR1 as LGHNA and CDR2 as YSLEER. CDR3 length: 15 amino acids. Between the trimmed V and J ends, which lost 1 base and 4 bases, there was a span of 12 bases. The CDR3 loop is CASSQVGLGADTQYF. CDR3 DNA sequence: TGCGCCAGCAGCCAAGTTGGCTTAGGAGCAGATACGCAGTATTTT.

This chain joins TRBV4-3 and TRBJ2-4; D is tentatively TRBD1 or TRBD2 (5 bases each). The CDR3 covers 15 residues. Germline V CDR1 and CDR2: LGHNA, YSLEER. Trimming removed 3 bases from V and 9 bases from J, with 18 bases in between. CDR3 in DNA: TGCGCCAGCAGCCACACTAGGGGTAGCTGGGGCATTCAGTACTTC. Protein sequence: CASSHTRGSWGIQYF.